The clone carrying this T cell receptor beta chain was observed at least ten times. What it binds is not known. Molecular-barcoded quantitative 5'-RACE produced these TCR beta libraries. TCRdb recomputed calls from the 5' RACE reads with MiXCR, one row per CDR3 protein. The table shows 450,000 to 550,000 distinct CDR3 sequences, with approximately 5% occurring only once. The data stem from a study of CD8 T cells in ankylosing spondylitis. V dropped 0 bases and J dropped 2; count of bases not matched to a gene: 12. Germline V CDR1 and CDR2: ENHRY, SYGVKD. CDR3 length: 19 residues. Study results and caveats: Ankylosing spondylitis blood appeared to carry a characteristic TCR beta motif of several highly homologous variants. Within peripheral blood, clones linked to disease were CD8+ and relatively rare.

The V call is TRBV10-3, the J call TRBJ2-3; TRBD2 agrees at 9 bases. This TCR came from a male donor with ankylosing spondylitis. Sequences were obtained from blood, either unsorted or a sorted T cell fraction (not recorded which). DNA of the CDR3: TGTGCCATCAGTGAGTCGAAGGGAATAGCGGGAGAGAACACAGATACGCAGTATTTT. It translates to CAISESKGIAGENTDTQYF.